Included here is one T cell receptor (beta chain) sequence, with context. What it binds is not known. PCR employed 60 Vbeta and 13 Jbeta primers. Profiling relied on immunoSEQ multiplex PCR, and the TCRdb table lists in-frame clones only, not all of them. The sample carries about 150,000 clones, about 76% recorded once. This entry belongs to a study of cytomegalovirus exposure and HLA in healthy donors. The CDR3 is 12 amino acids. CDR1 and CDR2 from the germline V gene are SQVTM and ANQGSEA. V lost 4 bases and J lost 4, with 10 bases in between. Study outcomes and limitations: A prior analysis recorded that most TCR beta V segments were productive about 87% or about 30% of the time.

This TCR came from a human donor in good health. The source material was PBMCs. V is TRBV29-1 and J is TRBJ1-2, with D possibly being TRBD1 (5 bases). CDR3 coding DNA: TGCAGCGTTGCGTGGGGGGGCTATGGCTACACCTTC. Encoded protein: CSVAWGGYGYTF.